A single sample gave rise to the 10 T cell receptor beta chains below, sequenced in a study of radiotherapy plus CTLA-4 blockade in lung cancer. The repertoire was sequenced with immunoSEQ multiplex PCR; TCRdb's copy has only in-frame clones and lacks some. The sample shows about 110,000 clones, over 65% of them seen only once. Specimen: peripheral blood, collected from a patient treated with radiotherapy plus ipilimumab. The source of these receptors is a human donor with non-small cell lung cancer that progressed on radiotherapy plus ipilimumab. Some clones in this sample may be carry-over from other donors' samples.

V gene TRBV5-6 combines with J gene TRBJ2-5, with D tentatively TRBD2 (5 bases). The CDR3 totals 14 residues. V lost 0 bases and J 4 bases, leaving 10 bases between the germline ends. Germline V gives CDR1 SGHDT, CDR2 YYEEEE. The CDR3 is CASSLGYGVETQYF. CDR3 DNA: TGTGCCAGCAGCTTGGGTTACGGGGTAGAGACCCAGTACTTC.

This chain joins TRBV9 and TRBJ1-2; TRBD1 aligns across 7 bases. Trimming cost V 5 bases and J 10 bases; bases outside gene matches: 8. Germline CDR1 reads SGDLS; CDR2 reads YYNGEE. This CDR3 contains 12 residues. The CDR3 nucleotides are TGTGCCAGCAGTTCCGGGACAGTAGACTACACCTTC. This sequence encodes CASSSGTVDYTF.

The rearrangement links TRBV2 to TRBJ2-3; TRBD2 agrees at 8 bases. V shed 2 bases, J shed 7 bases, and the junction held 2 bases outside the gene matches. Per the germline V gene, CDR1 is SNHLY and CDR2 is FYNNEI. This CDR3 comprises 13 residues. The CDR3 protein is CASSETSGNTQYF. The CDR3 DNA sequence: TGTGCCAGCAGTGAAACTAGCGGAAATACGCAGTATTTT.

V and J are TRBV28 and TRBJ2-1; perhaps TRBD2 as D (7 bases). Germline CDR1 MDHEN, CDR2 SYDVKM. The CDR3 has 14 amino acids. V shed 4 bases and J shed 2 bases, with 9 bases lying between them. The CDR3 loop is CASSSGGAYNEQFF. The CDR3 region has the DNA TGTGCCAGCAGTTCGGGGGGCGCCTACAATGAGCAGTTCTTC.

The gene calls are TRBV5-1 and TRBJ1-1; possible D gene TRBD1, 5 bases. The CDR3 totals 16 residues. V was trimmed by 4 bases and J by 1 base, leaving 17 bases between them. Germline V gene data show CDR1 as SGHRS and CDR2 as YFSETQ. CDR3 nucleotide sequence: TGCGCCAGCAGCCTCCAGCCGGGACCGCAGAACACTGAAGCTTTCTTT. This gives the protein CASSLQPGPQNTEAFF.

In this sample, this clone turned up a few times. The chain joins TRBV4-3 to TRBJ2-7; D uncertain. This CDR3 contains 15 residues. Germline values: CDR1 LGHNA, CDR2 YSLEER. The ends were cut back, 0 bases at V and 4 bases at J, with 13 bases in the middle. Here the CDR3 DNA reads TGCGCCAGCAGCCAAGACCCGGGTCGGGCTTACGAGCAGTACTTC. Residues: CASSQDPGRAYEQYF.

The chain combines TRBV28 with TRBJ2-1; 7 bases align to TRBD1. Germline lookup yields CDR1 MDHEN and CDR2 SYDVKM. Losses at the gene ends were 5 bases for V and 3 bases for J; bases not matched to a gene: 7. CDR3 length: 15 residues. CDR3 sequence reads: CASSPVGTVYNEQFF. The CDR3 bases are TGTGCCAGCAGTCCCGTCGGGACAGTCTACAATGAGCAGTTCTTC.

The rearrangement uses TRBV20-1 and TRBJ2-1; D gene unclear. The germline V gene has CDR1 DFQATT and CDR2 SNEGSKA (reference sequence). The CDR3 is 11 residues long. V was cut by 5 bases and J by 4 bases, with 6 bases left in between. The chain's CDR3 is CSAAQYNEQFF. The CDR3 DNA reads as TGCAGTGCTGCACAATACAATGAGCAGTTCTTC.

The CDR3: CASSYDSVVIYEQYF. The CDR3 region has the DNA TGTGCCAGCAGTTACGACTCCGTGGTTATCTACGAGCAGTACTTC. The rearrangement uses TRBV6-5 and TRBJ2-7, with no clear D. With 2 bases removed from V and 3 bases from J, the gap between germline ends came to 14 bases. The CDR3 sequence is 15 residues long. The germline V gene encodes CDR1 MNHEY and CDR2 SVGAGI.

This chain connects TRBV5-4 to TRBJ2-1; D remains unclear. V was cut by 1 base and J by 8 bases, with 4 bases left in between. Germline V CDR1 and CDR2: SGHNT, YYREEE (reference sequence). The CDR3 loop spans 11 amino acids. The CDR3 spells CASSLWDEQFF. CDR3 nucleotides: TGTGCCAGCAGCTTGTGGGATGAGCAGTTCTTC.